The rows below give T cell receptor beta chains drawn from one sample of a study of shared clonotypes between healthy human individuals. Method: immunoSEQ multiplex PCR; TCRdb's copy keeps in-frame clones and lacks some. The table lists around 2.1 million clones, about 92% of them singletons. The sample taken for sequencing was naive CD8+ T cells from PBMCs. All receptors derive from a man between 18 and 29 years old in good health. Some clones in this sample may be carry-over from other donors' samples. CDR3s include the opening cysteine and the closing phenylalanine or tryptophan. Fields, in order: clone size, V gene, D gene, J gene, CDR3 protein, CDR3 DNA. The D gene is left open where the match is weak. The size entry is marked missing in some rows and otherwise reads once, few, many or a size class.

>once|TRBV7-3|NA|TRBJ2-1
CASSLIDSNNEQFF
TGTGCCAGCAGCTTAATCGACAGCAACAATGAGCAGTTCTTC
>NA|TRBV15|NA|TRBJ2-1
CATSSSRSEQFF
TGTGCCACCAGCTCCTCCCGGAGTGAGCAGTTCTTC
>NA|TRBV10-2|NA|TRBJ1-1
CASRGGTEAFF
TGCGCCAGCAGAGGGGGGACTGAAGCTTTCTTT
>NA|TRBV28|TRBD2|TRBJ2-2
CASSPSGRLDGELFF
TGTGCCAGCAGTCCTAGCGGGAGACTCGACGGGGAGCTGTTTTTT
>NA|TRBV4-1|TRBD1|TRBJ2-2
CASSQDFGQGAITGELFF
TGCGCCAGCAGCCAAGATTTTGGGCAGGGGGCGATCACCGGGGAGCTGTTTTTT
>NA|TRBV29-1|NA|TRBJ1-1
CSVGATAHRGMNTEAFF
TGCAGCGTTGGGGCGACGGCACACCGGGGTATGAACACTGAAGCTTTCTTT
>NA|TRBV19|NA|TRBJ2-7
CASSSRWGTGSSYEQYF
TGTGCCAGTAGTTCAAGGTGGGGTACAGGGTCCTCCTACGAGCAGTACTTC
>NA|TRBV7-2|NA|TRBJ2-7
CASRLAGYEQYF
TGTGCCAGCAGGTTAGCAGGGTACGAGCAGTACTTC
>NA|TRBV7-3|NA|TRBJ2-1
CASSPGRGPEQFF
TGTGCCAGCAGCCCGGGACGAGGCCCTGAGCAGTTCTTC
>NA|TRBV7-6|TRBD1|TRBJ1-2
CASSPDRGTF
TGTGCCAGCAGCCCGGACAGGGGTACCTTC
>NA|TRBV28|TRBD1|TRBJ1-1
CASSYGTGTEAFF
TGTGCCAGCAGCTACGGGACAGGGACTGAAGCTTTCTTT
>NA|TRBV30|TRBD2|TRBJ2-1
CAWSLRLAGAYNEQFF
TGTGCCTGGAGTTTAAGACTAGCGGGAGCCTACAATGAGCAGTTCTTC
>NA|TRBV19|NA|TRBJ2-7
CASTPSRTGSYEQYF
TGTGCCAGTACCCCAAGTAGGACGGGCAGTTACGAGCAGTACTTC
>NA|TRBV27|TRBD2|TRBJ2-7
CASSPGGAGLYEQYF
TGTGCCAGCAGTCCGGGGGGGGCGGGCCTCTACGAGCAGTACTTC
>NA|TRBV5-6|TRBD1|TRBJ2-5
CASSLRPSTTGAYQETQYF
TGTGCCAGCAGCCTCCGGCCTTCTACTACAGGGGCTTACCAAGAGACCCAGTACTTC
>NA|TRBV7-9|NA|TRBJ2-7
CASSLNRPYEQYF
TGTGCCAGCTCTCTTAACAGGCCCTACGAGCAGTACTTC
>NA|TRBV5-1|NA|TRBJ2-7
CASSLVGARDEQYF
TGCGCCAGCAGCTTGGTTGGGGCGCGGGACGAGCAGTACTTC
>NA|TRBV27|TRBD1|TRBJ2-7
CAAQDRVTYEQYF
TGTGCCGCACAAGACAGGGTCACCTACGAGCAGTACTTC
>NA|TRBV9|NA|TRBJ1-4
CASSEGDGEKLFF
TGTGCCAGCAGCGAGGGGGATGGGGAAAAACTGTTTTTT
>NA|TRBV11-2|NA|TRBJ2-7
CASSPRAREQYF
TGTGCCAGCAGCCCTCGTGCCAGAGAGCAGTACTTC
>NA|TRBV9|TRBD2|TRBJ2-5
CASSVDGTSGETQYF
TGTGCCAGCAGCGTAGATGGGACTAGCGGAGAGACCCAGTACTTC
>NA|TRBV4-3|NA|TRBJ2-1
CASSGLTGSGNEQFF
TGCGCCAGCAGCGGTCTTACGGGGAGCGGCAATGAGCAGTTCTTC
>NA|TRBV29-1|TRBD2|TRBJ2-5
CSVVLAGGPGETQYF
TGCAGCGTTGTTTTAGCGGGAGGGCCGGGAGAGACCCAGTACTTC
>NA|TRBV5-1|TRBD1|TRBJ2-7
CASSLAAGGSHEQYF
TGCGCCAGCAGCTTGGCGGCAGGGGGCTCCCACGAGCAGTACTTC
>NA|TRBV9|TRBD1|TRBJ2-7
CASSVAGTGDYEQYF
TGTGCCAGCAGCGTAGCAGGGACAGGGGATTACGAGCAGTACTTC